One sample yielded the 22 T cell receptor beta chains listed below, sequenced in a study of control samples from healthy donors and cancer patients (dated by TCRdb to the early 2020s). The library was built by means of the immunoSEQ multiplex PCR assay. TCRdb carries this immuneACCESS record with in-frame sequences only. Its versions omit some clonotypes, under half of them owing to an unresolved V gene in the studies checked, with the rest unexplained. The sample contains roughly 150,000 clones, approximately 90% of them found a single time. The ten largest clones capture 0.68% of the sample. Sequenced: blood. The receptors stem from a woman aged 25 to 45 in good health.

This clone was seen only once. The chain joins TRBV11-3 to TRBJ1-1, with TRBD1 matching over 8 bases. V trimming: 1 base; J trimming: 3 bases; junction bases outside the gene matches: 4. This CDR3 is 15 amino acids long. Per germline, CDR1 SGHNT and CDR2 YENEEA. CDR3 in DNA: TGTGCCAGCAGCTTAGGGACAGGGTTTGACACTGAAGCTTTCTTT. It encodes CASSLGTGFDTEAFF.

The rearrangement links TRBV7-9 to TRBJ1-1; D gene uncertain. This CDR3 has 13 residues. Germline V lookup: CDR1 SEHNR, CDR2 FQNEAQ (reference sequence). Trimming pared 0 bases from V and 4 bases from J, leaving 6 bases between. The CDR3 reads CASSLAPVTEAFF. CDR3 DNA sequence: TGTGCCAGCAGCTTAGCGCCCGTCACTGAAGCTTTCTTT.

This clone was detected a few times. Written as DNA, the CDR3 is TGTGCCAGCAGCCGGACAGGGTTTACCACTGAAGCTTTCTTT. Its protein is CASSRTGFTTEAFF. This chain joins TRBV5-6 and TRBJ1-1; 8 bases agree with TRBD1. This CDR3 comprises 14 residues. The germline gives CDR1 SGHDT, CDR2 YYEEEE. With V trimmed by 4 bases and J by 4 bases, 6 bases remained unmatched.

This chain joins TRBV11-2 and TRBJ2-5; D perhaps matches TRBD1 (6 bases). This CDR3 has 17 residues. V was pared by 3 bases and J by 1 base, with 18 bases between. The germline CDR1 and CDR2 sequences are SGHAT and FQNNGV. CDR3 sequence reads: CASSFYSRSDSQETQYF. For the CDR3, the DNA is TGTGCCAGCAGCTTCTACTCGAGATCGGACAGCCAAGAGACCCAGTACTTC.

This clone showed up just once. The CDR3: CATSSEAGVAYNEQFF. CDR3 DNA sequence: TGTGCCACCAGCAGTGAAGCGGGAGTCGCCTACAATGAGCAGTTCTTC. The gene calls are TRBV15 and TRBJ2-1, with 8 bases that match TRBD2. Losses at the gene ends were 3 bases for V and 2 bases for J; bases not matched to a gene: 6. The germline V gene has CDR1 LNHNV and CDR2 YYDKDF (reference sequence). This CDR3 is 16 amino acids long.

J is TRBJ1-1 and V is TRBV7-9, with D possibly TRBD1 on 6 matching bases. Germline CDR1 and CDR2: SEHNR and FQNEAQ (reference sequence). CDR3 length equals 14 residues. Trimming took off 4 bases at V and 5 bases at J, with 14 bases between the two ends. The CDR3 spells CASSSDRLLTEAFF. CDR3 in DNA: TGTGCCAGCAGCTCCGACAGGCTCTTAACTGAAGCTTTCTTT.

In nucleotides, the CDR3 is TGTGCCACCAGTGGGGAAGCGGGAATAGACTACAATGAGCAGTTCTTC. This encodes CATSGEAGIDYNEQFF. J is TRBJ2-1 and V is TRBV24-1, with 7 bases aligning to TRBD2. This CDR3 has 16 amino acids. Germline CDR1 and CDR2: KGHDR and SFDVKD. V lost 5 bases and J lost 3; bases outside the gene matches: 9.

V and J are TRBV15 and TRBJ1-1, with unresolved D. The germline V and J ends were trimmed by 6 bases and 0 bases, with 17 bases remaining between them. Germline CDR1 reads LNHNV; CDR2 reads YYDKDF (reference sequence). CDR3 length equals 16 residues. CDR3 nucleotide sequence: TGTGCCACCAGTCCGCGCCCGACGGCCGTGAACACTGAAGCTTTCTTT. Translated: CATSPRPTAVNTEAFF. The complete variable domain, with remaining parts taken from reference TRBV15 and TRBJ1-1, reads DAMVIQNPRYQVTQFGKPVTLSCSQTLNHNVMYWYQQKSSQAPKLLFHYYDKDFNNEADTPDNFQSRRPNTSFCFLDIRSPGLGDTAMYLCATSPRPTAVNTEAFFGQGTRLTVV.

The J gene is TRBJ2-3, the V gene TRBV6-2 or TRBV6-3; 11 bases fit TRBD2. V lost 5 bases to trimming and J lost 2 bases; unmatched junction nucleotides: 9. The CDR3 spans 17 residues. Germline assignment: CDR1 MNHEY and CDR2 SVGEGT. The CDR3 nucleotides are TGTGCCAGCAGTATACAACTAGCGGGGGCCTTCACAGATACGCAGTATTTT. The encoded protein is CASSIQLAGAFTDTQYF.

V gene TRBV9 combines with J gene TRBJ2-7; D remains ambiguous. The V end lost 4 bases, the J end lost 0 bases, and 11 bases lay between the germline ends. The CDR3 is 14 amino acids. The germline V gene has CDR1 SGDLS and CDR2 YYNGEE. CDR3 amino acids: CASSSAPGSYEQYF. CDR3 DNA: TGTGCCAGCAGCTCAGCCCCGGGCTCCTACGAGCAGTACTTC.

The chain links TRBV6-5 to TRBJ2-1, with no clear D. The CDR3 runs to 12 residues. The germline gives CDR1 MNHEY, CDR2 SVGAGI. Trimming removed 1 base at V and 3 bases at J, with 1 base between. The CDR3 reads CASSYFYNEQFF. The CDR3 DNA reads TGTGCCAGCAGTTACTTCTACAATGAGCAGTTCTTC.

This clone was counted once. V is TRBV10-2 and J is TRBJ2-7; D perhaps matches TRBD2 (6 bases). This CDR3 comprises 13 residues. Trimming stripped 6 bases from V and 4 bases from J, with 13 bases between. CDR1 is WSHSY and CDR2 is SAAADI in the germline V gene. The chain's CDR3 is CASRRDSHYEQYF. The CDR3 coding sequence is TGCGCCAGCAGGAGGGACTCCCATTACGAGCAGTACTTC.

This sequence joins TRBV28 and TRBJ1-1; D is perhaps TRBD1 (6 bases). V was shortened by 1 base and J by 6 bases, with 15 bases between the two germline ends. The CDR3 runs 15 residues. The germline V gene encodes CDR1 MDHEN and CDR2 SYDVKM. CDR3 region: CASSLLGARGPEAFF. CDR3 nucleotide sequence: TGTGCCAGCAGTTTATTGGGTGCCAGGGGCCCTGAAGCTTTCTTT.

J is TRBJ2-1 and V is TRBV2; tentatively, D is TRBD1 or TRBD2 (7 bases each). The CDR3 loop spans 15 amino acids. The germline V gene encodes CDR1 SNHLY and CDR2 FYNNEI. V lost 0 bases and J 8 bases, leaving 14 bases between the germline ends. CDR3 DNA sequence: TGTGCCAGCAGTGAAGCAGAAGCAGGGGGGGATGAGCAGTTCTTC. Its translation is CASSEAEAGGDEQFF.

V gene TRBV18 combines with J gene TRBJ1-4; 7 bases map to TRBD1. The CDR3 has 16 amino acids. V shed 0 bases and J 8 bases; nucleotides not matched to a gene: 9. Germline CDR1 and CDR2: KGHSH and LQKENI. The CDR3 sequence is CASSPPTGTSLEKLFF. The CDR3 DNA reads TGTGCCAGCTCACCACCGACAGGGACATCGTTGGAAAAACTGTTTTTT.

V gene TRBV28 combines with J gene TRBJ2-7; D remains unclear. Trimming removed 9 bases from V and 4 bases from J, with 19 bases in between. Germline lookup yields CDR1 MDHEN and CDR2 SYDVKM. The CDR3 has 14 amino acids. CDR3 bases: TGTGCCAGTACCCCCCCCGGCCCGTTTTACGAGCAGTACTTC. Translation gives CASTPPGPFYEQYF.

The chain links TRBV30 to TRBJ2-2; D unresolved. Germline V gene lookup returns CDR1 GTSNPN and CDR2 SVGIG (reference sequence). V shed 3 bases and J shed 6 bases, with 11 bases lying between them. This CDR3 comprises 13 residues. This CDR3 is CAWSLGPPGELFF. For the CDR3, the DNA is TGTGCCTGGAGCCTAGGCCCCCCCGGGGAGCTGTTTTTT.

This chain joins TRBV11-2 and TRBJ1-2; no firm D call. The ends were cut back, 5 bases at V and 8 bases at J, with 18 bases in the middle. CDR3 size: 14 residues. Germline V gene lookup returns CDR1 SGHAT and CDR2 FQNNGV. The CDR3 nucleotides read TGTGCCAGCAGCCCGAGCTCCCGGAGAGGAGGCTACACCTTC. Protein sequence: CASSPSSRRGGYTF.

The V and J genes are TRBV2 and TRBJ2-1, with 11 nucleotides matching TRBD2. The V gene's germline CDR1 is SNHLY and CDR2 FYNNEI. The CDR3 is 16 amino acids. The ends lost 7 bases at V and 6 bases at J; junction bases unmatched: 11. The CDR3, as DNA: TGTGCCAGCATCGCCGAAACTAGCGGGAGTGGCAATGAGCAGTTCTTC. Its protein product is CASIAETSGSGNEQFF.

The rearrangement links TRBV7-3 to TRBJ2-2, with TRBD1 matching over 9 bases. The CDR3 totals 15 residues. CDR1 is SGHTA, CDR2 FQGTGA, per germline. CDR3 bases: TGTGCTTCGAGAGGGGGACAGGGGAACACCGGGGAGCTGTTTTTT. Translating gives CASRGGQGNTGELFF.

This rearrangement joins TRBV12-3 or TRBV12-4 to TRBJ2-3; D may be TRBD2 (5 bases). V was pared by 0 bases and J by 4 bases, with 5 bases between. The CDR3 contains 13 residues. The CDR3 is CASSLARADTQYF. As DNA, the CDR3 is TGTGCCAGCAGTTTAGCGCGGGCAGATACGCAGTATTTT.

The J gene is TRBJ2-7, the V gene TRBV2; 8 bases map to TRBD2. The V segment lost 7 bases and the J segment 4 bases; nucleotides outside the gene matches: 6. Per germline, CDR1 SNHLY and CDR2 FYNNEI. The CDR3 length is 13 residues. The CDR3 DNA reads TGTGCCAGCATCCCCGGACTAGCATACGAGCAGTACTTC. Its protein product is CASIPGLAYEQYF.